This entry lists 32 T cell receptor beta chains sequenced from one sample in a study of T cell changes during pregnancy in multiple sclerosis. Some clones are missing from TCRdb's copy, which holds only in-frame ones; the method was immunoSEQ multiplex PCR. There are about 75,000 clones in the sample; around 94% occur only once, and roughly 0.14% lies in the top ten. Sequenced material: CD4+ T cells from peripheral blood mononuclear cells, taken after pregnancy. The receptors stem from a female donor with multiple sclerosis, enrolled in a pregnancy study.

The chain joins TRBV27 to TRBJ2-2; 7 bases are a match to TRBD2. CDR1 and CDR2 (germline): MNHEY, SMNVEV (reference sequence). This CDR3 has 15 residues. V lost 7 bases to trimming and J lost 0 bases; unmatched junction nucleotides: 5. In DNA, the CDR3 is TGTGCCAGCAATGGGGAGGGTCCGAACACCGGGGAGCTGTTTTTT. Translated, it gives CASNGEGPNTGELFF.

This chain links TRBV29-1 with TRBJ2-5; D is uncertain. With 7 bases removed from V and 2 bases from J, the gap between germline ends came to 11 bases. There are 12 residues in the CDR3. CDR1 SQVTM and CDR2 ANQGSEA come from the germline V gene. The CDR3 region has the DNA TGCAGCGCTACGGGTTTTCAAGAGACCCAGTACTTC. This encodes CSATGFQETQYF.

V and J are TRBV6-1 and TRBJ2-7; D gene unclear. The CDR3 is made up of 12 amino acids. The ends were cut back, 2 bases at V and 1 base at J, with 3 bases in the middle. Looked up from germline, CDR1 is MNHNS and CDR2 is SASEGT. The CDR3 is CASSESSYEQYF. The CDR3 bases are TGTGCCAGCAGTGAATCATCCTACGAGCAGTACTTC.

The chain uses TRBV7-6 and TRBJ2-5; 11 nucleotides align to TRBD2. The germline V gene has CDR1 SGHVS and CDR2 FNYEAQ. The trim removed 5 bases at V and 5 bases at J, leaving 25 bases unmatched. The CDR3 length is 21 residues. CDR3 loop: CASSPTRLTSGKDEVRETQYF. The CDR3 DNA reads TGTGCCAGCAGCCCAACGAGGTTGACTAGCGGGAAAGATGAGGTACGGGAGACCCAGTACTTC.

The chain links TRBV4-3 to TRBJ2-1, with D possibly being TRBD2 (5 bases). V was trimmed by 1 base and J by 9 bases, leaving 22 bases between them. In germline, CDR1 is LGHNA, CDR2 YSLEER. This CDR3 region has 17 residues. The DNA of the CDR3 is TGCGCCAGCAGCCAAGCACTGCCTGGACTGGGTTCGGGTGAGCAGTTCTTC. Translation gives CASSQALPGLGSGEQFF.

This rearrangement joins TRBV18 to TRBJ2-3, with a possible D match to TRBD1 (6 bases). Per the germline V gene, CDR1 is KGHSH and CDR2 is LQKENI. V dropped 6 bases and J dropped 5 bases, with 9 bases sitting between them. The CDR3 contains 12 residues. The CDR3 DNA follows: TGTGCCAGCTCGCTAGGGGGAGATACGCAGTATTTT. Translating gives CASSLGGDTQYF.

The gene calls are TRBV9 and TRBJ2-7; possibly TRBD1 for D (6 bases). Trimming took off 0 bases at V and 4 bases at J, with 11 bases between the two ends. The CDR3 runs 14 residues. In germline, CDR1 is SGDLS, CDR2 YYNGEE. CDR3 sequence reads: CASSVAWGPYEQYF. DNA of the CDR3: TGTGCCAGCAGCGTAGCATGGGGGCCATACGAGCAGTACTTC.

The chain joins TRBV6-1 to TRBJ2-7; 10 bases are a match to TRBD2. The CDR3 is made up of 14 amino acids. Trimming removed 1 base from V and 6 bases from J; junction bases left unmatched: 3. Germline V gene sequence: CDR1 MNHNS, CDR2 SASEGT. CDR3 bases: TGTGCCAGCAGTGAAGGGGGACTAGCGATCGAGCAGTACTTC. This codes for CASSEGGLAIEQYF.

This rearrangement joins TRBV27 to TRBJ1-2; TRBD1 agrees at 10 bases. CDR1 is MNHEY, CDR2 SMNVEV, per germline (reference sequence). V lost 6 bases to trimming and J lost 14 bases; unmatched junction nucleotides: 12. The length of the CDR3 is 13 residues. Here the CDR3 DNA reads TGTGCCAGCAGCCCGAGACAGGGGGCGGGGTGGACCTTC. It specifies CASSPRQGAGWTF.

This sequence joins TRBV4-2 and TRBJ2-2; the match to TRBD2 covers 14 bases. The CDR3 sequence is 18 residues long. The germline V gene encodes CDR1 LGHNA and CDR2 YNFKEQ. V dropped 2 bases and J dropped 6; count of bases not matched to a gene: 8. CDR3 sequence: CASSQFVGTSGSAGELFF. The DNA for the CDR3 is TGTGCCAGCAGCCAATTCGTCGGGACTAGCGGGAGTGCCGGGGAGCTGTTTTTT.

The chain's CDR3 is CASSQGFLAGGYNEQFF. The CDR3 coding sequence is TGCGCCAGCAGCCAAGGATTCCTAGCGGGAGGGTACAATGAGCAGTTCTTC. The V call is TRBV4-1, the J call TRBJ2-1; 12 bases match TRBD2. In germline, CDR1 is MGHRA, CDR2 YSYEKL. V lost 1 base to trimming and J lost 4 bases; unmatched junction nucleotides: 5. The CDR3 is 17 residues long.

The V and J genes are TRBV30 and TRBJ2-7; TRBD2 agrees at 10 bases. This CDR3 region has 15 residues. Germline CDR1 reads GTSNPN; CDR2 reads SVGIG (reference sequence). The junction had 6 bases not matched to a gene; V was cut back by 0 bases and J by 4 bases. This chain's CDR3 is CAWSVSSGSNYEQYF. CDR3 in DNA: TGTGCCTGGAGTGTCTCTAGCGGGAGCAATTACGAGCAGTACTTC. The entire variable domain, with the rest obtained from reference TRBV30 and TRBJ2-7, is as follows: SQTIHQWPATLVQPVGSPLSLECTVEGTSNPNLYWYRQAAGRGLQLLFYSVGIGQISSEVPQNLSASRPQDRQFILSSKKLLLSDSGFYLCAWSVSSGSNYEQYFGPGTRLTVT.

The V call is TRBV28, the J call TRBJ1-3, with 7 positions matching TRBD1. CDR1 MDHEN and CDR2 SYDVKM come from the germline V gene. V was clipped by 3 bases and J by 15 bases; unmatched bases: 14. The CDR3 has 14 residues. CDR3 nucleotides: TGTGCCAGCAGTTTGGGGTCACATAGGCAGGGGGAATATTTT. This sequence encodes CASSLGSHRQGEYF.

The chain employs TRBV5-4 and TRBJ2-5, with 8 positions matching TRBD2. CDR1 and CDR2 (germline): SGHNT, YYREEE (reference sequence). V lost 6 bases and J lost 3; bases outside the gene matches: 13. The CDR3 spans 16 residues. This CDR3 is CASTTGQAGGEETQYF. The DNA for the CDR3 is TGTGCCAGCACCACCGGGCAGGCGGGGGGAGAAGAGACCCAGTACTTC.

The V gene is TRBV20-1, the J gene TRBJ1-4, with D possibly TRBD1 on 6 matching bases. Trimming left V 2 bases short and J 14 bases short, with 12 bases between. CDR3 length: 11 residues. Germline CDR1 and CDR2: DFQATT and SNEGSKA (reference sequence). The CDR3 region is CSARLPQGLFF. CDR3 coding DNA: TGCAGTGCTAGACTTCCCCAGGGGCTGTTTTTT.

The chain couples TRBV6-1 to TRBJ1-2; D ambiguous. This CDR3 region has 13 residues. V was trimmed by 0 bases and J by 2 bases, leaving 4 bases between them. Looked up from germline, CDR1 is MNHNS and CDR2 is SASEGT. The CDR3 sequence: CASSEARNYGYTF. CDR3 DNA: TGTGCCAGCAGTGAAGCGAGGAACTATGGCTACACCTTC.

This rearrangement joins TRBV2 to TRBJ1-4, with 11 bases lining up with TRBD1. CDR3 length: 17 residues. V dropped 4 bases and J dropped 4; count of bases not matched to a gene: 8. CDR1 and CDR2 from the germline V gene are SNHLY and FYNNEI. As DNA, the CDR3 is TGTGCCAGCAGTGGGGGACAGGGGGGGGGACTTAATGAAAAACTGTTTTTT. This encodes CASSGGQGGGLNEKLFF.

The chain uses TRBV5-4 and TRBJ2-7, with a weak D call TRBD2 (6 bases). The germline CDR1 and CDR2 sequences are SGHNT and YYREEE (reference sequence). Trimming removed 4 bases from V and 7 bases from J, with 15 bases in between. This CDR3 has 13 amino acids. In DNA form, the CDR3 reads TGTGCCAGCAGCCCGCGGGACGGCGGGGAGCAGTACTTC. Amino acids: CASSPRDGGEQYF.

The rearrangement uses TRBV28 and TRBJ2-2; 14 positions match TRBD2. CDR3 length: 17 amino acids. V gave up 5 bases and J gave up 6 bases; unmatched junction bases: 8. Germline lookup yields CDR1 MDHEN and CDR2 SYDVKM. CDR3 sequence: CASSPPGLAGVAGELFF. The CDR3 region has the DNA TGTGCCAGCAGTCCTCCGGGACTAGCGGGAGTCGCCGGGGAGCTGTTTTTT.

The chain carries TRBV5-1 and TRBJ2-1, with 8 nucleotides matching TRBD2. Germline lookup yields CDR1 SGHRS and CDR2 YFSETQ. The CDR3 has 16 amino acids. V was pared by 4 bases and J by 6 bases, with 12 bases of the junction left unmatched. The CDR3 is CASSPGLAPLGNEQFF. The CDR3 bases are TGCGCCAGCAGCCCCGGACTAGCCCCCCTTGGCAATGAGCAGTTCTTC.

This chain joins TRBV6-5 and TRBJ1-2, with D unresolved. Trimming took off 0 bases at V and 4 bases at J, with 9 bases between the two ends. Germline V gives CDR1 MNHEY, CDR2 SVGAGI. This CDR3 comprises 14 residues. Here the CDR3 DNA reads TGTGCCAGCAGTTACTCAGGAGGCCCCTATGGCTACACCTTC. This translates into CASSYSGGPYGYTF.

The gene calls are TRBV6-6 and TRBJ2-5; 8 nucleotides match TRBD2. V was pared by 0 bases and J by 5 bases, with 8 bases of the junction left unmatched. Germline loops: CDR1 MNHNY, CDR2 SVGAGI (reference sequence). The CDR3 runs 16 residues. CDR3 coding DNA: TGTGCCAGCAGTTACTCCCTAGCGGGTTCAATTGAGACCCAGTACTTC. Translation: CASSYSLAGSIETQYF.

CDR3 in amino acids: CASSIVRLAGGKISYNEQFF. In nucleotides, the CDR3 is TGTGCCAGTAGTATAGTACGACTAGCGGGAGGGAAGATCTCCTACAATGAGCAGTTCTTC. The chain is built from TRBV19 and TRBJ2-1; 14 bases map to TRBD2. The CDR3 contains 20 residues. J was trimmed by 0 bases and V by 1 base; bases with no gene match: 8. The V gene's germline CDR1 is LNHDA and CDR2 SQIVND (reference sequence).

This clone was recorded only once. The chain couples TRBV29-1 to TRBJ2-1; the match to TRBD2 covers 8 bases. The CDR3 runs to 12 residues. The ends lost 4 bases at V and 9 bases at J; junction bases unmatched: 5. The germline gives CDR1 SQVTM, CDR2 ANQGSEA. The DNA of the CDR3 is TGCAGCGTTGTAGCGGGGTTGAGTGAGCAGTTCTTC. Protein: CSVVAGLSEQFF.

This clone was seen a handful of times. The chain combines TRBV6-1 with TRBJ1-1, with D perhaps TRBD1 (5 bases). V lost 4 bases to trimming and J lost 0 bases, with 12 bases between them. The CDR3 is 15 residues long. Germline CDR1 and CDR2: MNHNS and SASEGT. CDR3 nucleotide sequence: TGTGCCAGCAGTGGAGGGCGGGGGATGAACACTGAAGCTTTCTTT. Residues: CASSGGRGMNTEAFF.

The chain recombines TRBV15 with TRBJ2-3; maybe TRBD2 (6 bases). This CDR3 region has 14 residues. Per the germline V gene, CDR1 is LNHNV and CDR2 is YYDKDF (reference sequence). V was pared by 6 bases and J by 2 bases, with 12 bases between. CDR3 DNA sequence: TGTGCCACCAGAGGCGGGACTCACACAGATACGCAGTATTTT. It translates to CATRGGTHTDTQYF.

V and J are TRBV28 and TRBJ2-7; no firm D call. CDR3 length: 15 residues. The V and J ends lost 6 bases and 0 bases respectively, with 15 bases between them. Germline lookup yields CDR1 MDHEN and CDR2 SYDVKM. The CDR3 is CASSPIVSFSYEQYF. In DNA, the CDR3 is TGTGCCAGCAGCCCAATCGTCAGTTTCTCCTACGAGCAGTACTTC.

This clone was seen a few times. This chain connects TRBV5-1 to TRBJ2-5; D remains ambiguous. The CDR3 is 14 residues long. The ends were cut back, 0 bases at V and 0 bases at J, with 6 bases in the middle. Germline CDR1 is SGHRS and CDR2 is YFSETQ. The CDR3 sequence: CASSLGSDQETQYF. CDR3 nucleotides: TGCGCCAGCAGCTTGGGGTCAGACCAAGAGACCCAGTACTTC.

The chain carries TRBV28 and TRBJ2-3; 8 bases match TRBD2. CDR1 MDHEN and CDR2 SYDVKM come from the germline V gene. V trimming: 2 bases; J trimming: 3 bases; junction bases outside the gene matches: 10. The CDR3 spans 17 residues. Here the CDR3 DNA reads TGTGCCAGCAGTTTAAAAGCGGGAGCCTCCAAGACAGATACGCAGTATTTT. Protein sequence: CASSLKAGASKTDTQYF.

V gene TRBV13 combines with J gene TRBJ2-1; 11 positions agree with TRBD2. V dropped 3 bases and J dropped 7; count of bases not matched to a gene: 2. CDR3 length equals 14 residues. CDR1 is PRHDT and CDR2 is FYEKMQ in the germline V gene (reference sequence). The CDR3 DNA sequence: TGTGCCAGCAGCTTGTGGACTAGCGGGAATGAGCAGTTCTTC. Its protein product is CASSLWTSGNEQFF.

This clone has only one observation. CDR3 sequence reads: CASSGQGHYGYTF. The CDR3 bases are TGTGCCAGCAGTGGACAGGGGCACTATGGCTACACCTTC. The V and J genes are TRBV28 and TRBJ1-2, with 9 bases identical to TRBD1. Per the germline V gene, CDR1 is MDHEN and CDR2 is SYDVKM. CDR3 length: 13 amino acids. The junction had 1 base not matched to a gene; V was cut back by 5 bases and J by 3 bases.

The chain uses TRBV5-4 and TRBJ1-1; D possibly corresponds to TRBD1 (5 bases). Deletions cut 6 bases from V and 0 bases from J, with 9 bases between. CDR1 and CDR2 (germline): SGHNT, YYREEE (reference sequence). The CDR3 is 13 amino acids. CDR3 protein: CASNEQVNTEAFF. CDR3 DNA: TGTGCCAGCAACGAACAGGTGAACACTGAAGCTTTCTTT.